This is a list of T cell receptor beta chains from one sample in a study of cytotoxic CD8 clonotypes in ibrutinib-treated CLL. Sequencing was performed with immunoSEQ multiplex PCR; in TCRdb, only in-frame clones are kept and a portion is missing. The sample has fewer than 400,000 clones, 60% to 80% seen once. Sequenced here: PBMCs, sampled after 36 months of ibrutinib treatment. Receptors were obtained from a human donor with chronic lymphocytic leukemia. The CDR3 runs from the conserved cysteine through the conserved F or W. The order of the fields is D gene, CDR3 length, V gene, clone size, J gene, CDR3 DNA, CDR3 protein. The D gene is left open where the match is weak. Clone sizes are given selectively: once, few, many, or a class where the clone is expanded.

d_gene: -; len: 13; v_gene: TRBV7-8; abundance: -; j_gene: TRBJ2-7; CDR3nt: TGTGCCAGCAGCTTGGCAGGGGCCTACGAGCAGTACTTC; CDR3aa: CASSLAGAYEQYF
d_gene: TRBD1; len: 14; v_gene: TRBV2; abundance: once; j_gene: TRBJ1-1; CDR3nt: TGTGCCACCCTCGAGGACAGGGTAAACACTGAAGCTTTCTTT; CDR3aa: CATLEDRVNTEAFF
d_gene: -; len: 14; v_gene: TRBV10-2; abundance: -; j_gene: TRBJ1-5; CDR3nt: TGCGCCAGCGGGAAGCAGGGAGTAAACCAGCCCCAGCATTTT; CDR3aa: CASGKQGVNQPQHF
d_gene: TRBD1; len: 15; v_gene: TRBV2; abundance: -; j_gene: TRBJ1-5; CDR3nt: TGTGCCAGCGGGGGGACAGGCGCAGTCAATCAGCCCCAGCATTTT; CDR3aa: CASGGTGAVNQPQHF
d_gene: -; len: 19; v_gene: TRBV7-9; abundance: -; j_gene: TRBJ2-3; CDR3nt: TGTGCCAGCAGCCTCGGGCAGGGGGGAAGGGATTGGAGCACAGATACGCAGTATTTT; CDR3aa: CASSLGQGGRDWSTDTQYF
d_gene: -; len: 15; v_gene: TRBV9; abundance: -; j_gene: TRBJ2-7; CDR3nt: TGTGCCAGCAGCGTCCGGCCCGGAGTTGGCTACGAGCAGTACTTC; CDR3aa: CASSVRPGVGYEQYF
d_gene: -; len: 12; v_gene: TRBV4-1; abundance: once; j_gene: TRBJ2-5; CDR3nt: TGCGCCAGCAGCCACGGCGTGGAGACCCAGTACTTC; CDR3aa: CASSHGVETQYF
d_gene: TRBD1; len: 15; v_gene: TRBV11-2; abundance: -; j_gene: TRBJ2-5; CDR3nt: TGTGCCAGCAGCTTCGGACAGGGCATTCAAGAGACCCAGTACTTC; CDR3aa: CASSFGQGIQETQYF
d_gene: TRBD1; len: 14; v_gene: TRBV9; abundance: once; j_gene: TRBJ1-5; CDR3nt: TGTGCCAGCAGCGGTGGGACAGGAGGACAGCCCCAGCATTTT; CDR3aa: CASSGGTGGQPQHF
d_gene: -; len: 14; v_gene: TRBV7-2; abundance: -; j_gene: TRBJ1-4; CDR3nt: TGTGCCAGCCGTGCGGGGGCCCGGAATGAAAAACTGTTTTTT; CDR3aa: CASRAGARNEKLFF
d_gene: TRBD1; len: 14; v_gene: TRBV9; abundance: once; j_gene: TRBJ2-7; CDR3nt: TGTGCCAGCAGCGAGGGGGCGGTGTTTTACGAGCAGTACTTC; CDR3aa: CASSEGAVFYEQYF
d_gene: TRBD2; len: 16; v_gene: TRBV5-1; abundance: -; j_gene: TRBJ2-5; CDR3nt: TGCGCCAGCAGCTTGGCGAGCGGGGGGAAAGTAGAGACCCAGTACTTC; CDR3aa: CASSLASGGKVETQYF
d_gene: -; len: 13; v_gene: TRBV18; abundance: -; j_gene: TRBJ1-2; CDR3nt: TGTGCCAGCTCACCATCGGAAGCCTATGGCTACACCTTC; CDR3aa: CASSPSEAYGYTF
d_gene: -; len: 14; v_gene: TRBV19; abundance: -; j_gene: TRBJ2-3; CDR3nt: TGTGCCAGTACACAGGACGGGAACACAGATACGCAGTATTTT; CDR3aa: CASTQDGNTDTQYF
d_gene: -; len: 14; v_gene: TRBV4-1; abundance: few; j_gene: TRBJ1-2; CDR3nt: TGCGCCAGCAGCCAAGAGAGAGGTCTTGGAGGCTACACCTTC; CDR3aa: CASSQERGLGGYTF
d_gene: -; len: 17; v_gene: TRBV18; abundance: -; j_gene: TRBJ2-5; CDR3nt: TGTGCCAGCTCACCGGCGGCAGGGAGGAACCAACGATGGACCCAGTACTTC; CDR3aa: CASSPAAGRNQRWTQYF
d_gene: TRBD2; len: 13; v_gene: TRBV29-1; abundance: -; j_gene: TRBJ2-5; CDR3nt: TGCAGCGCCCTCGGGGGGAACCAAGAGACCCAGTACTTC; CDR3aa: CSALGGNQETQYF
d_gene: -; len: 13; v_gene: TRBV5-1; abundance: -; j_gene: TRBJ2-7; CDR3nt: TGCGCCAGCAGCTTGGGCGAGTCCTACGAGCAGTACTTC; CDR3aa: CASSLGESYEQYF
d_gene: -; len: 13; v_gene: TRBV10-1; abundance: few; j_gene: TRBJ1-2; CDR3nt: TGCGCCAGCAGTGAGTCGCTACACTATGGCTACACCTTC; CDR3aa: CASSESLHYGYTF
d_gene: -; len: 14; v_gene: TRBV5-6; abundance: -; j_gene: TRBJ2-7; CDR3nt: TGTGCCAGCAGCTTGGAGTACTCGACCTACGAGCAGTACTTC; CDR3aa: CASSLEYSTYEQYF
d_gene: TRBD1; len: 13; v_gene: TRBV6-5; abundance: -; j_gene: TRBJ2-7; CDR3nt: TGTGCCAGCAGTACAGACAGGGGCCACGAGCAGTACTTC; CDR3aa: CASSTDRGHEQYF
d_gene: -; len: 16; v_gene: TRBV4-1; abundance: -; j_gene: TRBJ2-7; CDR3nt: TGCGCCAGCAGCCAAGGCTTCCTAGGAGGCTCCTACGAGCAGTACTTC; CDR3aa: CASSQGFLGGSYEQYF
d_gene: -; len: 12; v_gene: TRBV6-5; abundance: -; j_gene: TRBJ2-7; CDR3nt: TGTGCCAGCAGTCTACAGGGCTACGAGCAGTACTTC; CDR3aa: CASSLQGYEQYF
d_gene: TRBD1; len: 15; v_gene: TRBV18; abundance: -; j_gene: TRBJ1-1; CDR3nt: TGTGCCAGCTCACCGTCGGGACAGGGGGCCACTGAAGCTTTCTTT; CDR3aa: CASSPSGQGATEAFF
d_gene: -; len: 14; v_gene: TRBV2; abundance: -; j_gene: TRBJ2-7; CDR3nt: TGTGCCAGCAGTGGGGCCGCGCAGGGGGGTGAGCAGTACTTC; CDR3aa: CASSGAAQGGEQYF
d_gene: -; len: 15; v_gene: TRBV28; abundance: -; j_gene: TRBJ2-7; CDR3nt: TGTGCCACCGGTCAAGGTTTCCAGGGGAGGGGCGAGCAGTACTTC; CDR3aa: CATGQGFQGRGEQYF
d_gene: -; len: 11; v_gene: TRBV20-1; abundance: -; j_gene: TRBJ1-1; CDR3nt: TGCAGTGCTAGTACTCAGGGTGAAGCTTTCTTT; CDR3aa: CSASTQGEAFF
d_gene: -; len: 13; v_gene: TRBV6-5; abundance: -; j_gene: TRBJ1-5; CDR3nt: TGTGCCAGCAGTAGGGTTGGGAGTACGGCCCAGCATTTT; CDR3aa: CASSRVGSTAQHF
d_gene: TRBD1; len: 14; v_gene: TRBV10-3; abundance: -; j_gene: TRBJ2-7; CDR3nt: TGTGCCATCACCGCGGGGCAGGGGGCGTATGAGCAGTACTTC; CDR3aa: CAITAGQGAYEQYF
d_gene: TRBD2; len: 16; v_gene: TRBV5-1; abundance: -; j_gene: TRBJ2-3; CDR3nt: TGCGCCAGCAGCTTGCTGCGGGGGTCAAACACAGATACGCAGTATTTT; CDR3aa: CASSLLRGSNTDTQYF
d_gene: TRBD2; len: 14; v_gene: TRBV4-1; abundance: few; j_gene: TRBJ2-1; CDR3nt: TGCGCCAGCAGCCAGGGACTAGCGGGAGGTGAGCAGTTCTTC; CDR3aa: CASSQGLAGGEQFF
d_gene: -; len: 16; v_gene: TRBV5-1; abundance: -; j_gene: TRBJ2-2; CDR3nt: TGCGCCAGCAGCTTGGGGGCAGGCAAAAACACCGGGGAGCTGTTTTTT; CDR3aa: CASSLGAGKNTGELFF
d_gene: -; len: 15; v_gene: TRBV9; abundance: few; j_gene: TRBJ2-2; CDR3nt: TGTGCCAGCAGCGTCGGGACAACGAACACCGGGGAGCTGTTTTTT; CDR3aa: CASSVGTTNTGELFF